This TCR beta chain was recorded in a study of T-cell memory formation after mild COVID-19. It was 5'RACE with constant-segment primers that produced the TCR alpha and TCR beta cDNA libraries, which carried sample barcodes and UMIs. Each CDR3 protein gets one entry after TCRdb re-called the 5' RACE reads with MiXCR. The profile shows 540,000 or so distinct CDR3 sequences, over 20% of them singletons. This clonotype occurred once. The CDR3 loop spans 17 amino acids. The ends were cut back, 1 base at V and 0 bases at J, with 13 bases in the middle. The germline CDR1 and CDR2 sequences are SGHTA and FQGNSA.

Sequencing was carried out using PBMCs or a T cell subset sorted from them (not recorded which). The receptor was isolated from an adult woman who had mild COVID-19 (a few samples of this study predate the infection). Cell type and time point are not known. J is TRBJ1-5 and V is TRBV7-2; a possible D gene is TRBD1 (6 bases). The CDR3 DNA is TGTGCCAGCAGCTTAGGCGGGGGCCCCTTTAGCAATCAGCCCCAGCATTTT. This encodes CASSLGGGPFSNQPQHF.